The source of this TCR beta chain is a study of T cell responses to AZD1222 COVID-19 vaccine. Study-wide results and caveats: Spike-specific TCR breadth and depth rose after two AZD1222 doses. Donors in the cohort were predominantly white British and more often female, and clonal diversity was possibly underestimated.

The germline V and J ends were trimmed by 3 bases and 7 bases, with 19 bases remaining between them. This CDR3 region has 16 residues. Germline CDR1 reads MDHEN; CDR2 reads SYDVKM. Generated by immunoSEQ multiplex PCR, the TCRdb table keeps only in-frame clones and is missing some. The sample yields tens of thousands of clones, about 92% seen once. Regarding this clone: No antigen is known for it.

This chain links TRBV28 with TRBJ2-1; D uncertain. Sequenced here: peripheral blood, sampled on day 0 of AZD1222 vaccination. The source is an adult in good health. CDR3 residues: CASSFNVRPGKNEQFF. The CDR3 nucleotides read TGTGCCAGCAGTTTTAATGTCAGGCCTGGGAAAAATGAGCAGTTCTTC.